What follows are 5 T cell receptor beta chains derived from one specimen sequenced in a study of T cells after yellow fever vaccination. TCRdb reprocessed the 5' RACE reads via MiXCR and lists one record per CDR3 protein. The table has 200,000 to 250,000 distinct CDR3 sequences, about 3% seen once. Sequenced material: CD4+ T cells sorted from PBMCs, taken 10 days after the yellow fever booster vaccination. These receptors were obtained from a man younger than 35 who received the YFV17D yellow fever vaccine.

This clonotype was detected many times. The chain couples TRBV29-1 to TRBJ2-1, with D perhaps matching TRBD1 (6 bases). In germline, CDR1 is SQVTM, CDR2 ANQGSEA. The V and J ends lost 6 bases and 4 bases respectively, with 13 bases between them. The CDR3 covers 13 residues. The CDR3 DNA sequence: TGCAGCGTCCTGGACACAGGGTACAATGAGCAGTTCTTC. It translates to CSVLDTGYNEQFF.

This clonotype was counted only a few times. This rearrangement joins TRBV7-3 to TRBJ2-1; tentative D call: TRBD2 (6 bases). Germline CDR1 reads SGHTA; CDR2 reads FQGTGA. Trimming took off 1 base at V and 0 bases at J, with 10 bases between the two ends. The CDR3 extends over 16 amino acids. Here the CDR3 reads CASSLRGDGSYNEQFF. The DNA for the CDR3 is TGTGCCAGCAGCTTAAGGGGGGACGGCTCCTACAATGAGCAGTTCTTC.

This clonotype was detected many times. V usage is TRBV7-3 and J usage is TRBJ2-2; perhaps TRBD2 as D (7 bases). V was cut by 5 bases and J by 3 bases, with 16 bases left in between. The germline CDR1 and CDR2 sequences are SGHTA and FQGTGA. The CDR3 is 16 residues long. The CDR3, as DNA: TGTGCCAGCAGCAAAACGGGGGGCGTGGACACCGGGGAGCTGTTTTTT. Translated, it gives CASSKTGGVDTGELFF.

This clonotype has a count of ten or more. The rearrangement uses TRBV29-1 and TRBJ2-1, with TRBD2 as a possible D gene (5 bases). V lost 6 bases, J lost 0 bases, and 15 bases lay in between. Germline CDR1 SQVTM, CDR2 ANQGSEA. This CDR3 is built from 15 residues. CDR3 residues: CSVGSRSGSYNEQFF. The DNA of the CDR3 is TGCAGCGTGGGTTCGCGGAGCGGCTCCTACAATGAGCAGTTCTTC.

This clonotype was detected many times. The chain recombines TRBV12-3 or TRBV12-4 with TRBJ2-5; possible D gene TRBD1, 5 bases. The CDR3 has 11 amino acids. Deletions cut 11 bases from V and 4 bases from J, with 11 bases between. CDR3 DNA sequence: TGTGCCTCATCAGGGATAGAGACCCAGTACTTC. As protein: CASSGIETQYF.